This T cell receptor beta chain was sequenced during a study of cytotoxic CD8 clonotypes in ibrutinib-treated CLL. CDR3 length equals 13 residues. Germline CDR1 MNHNS, CDR2 SASEGT. J lost 5 bases, V lost 7 bases, and 6 bases had no gene match. Clones were sequenced by immunoSEQ multiplex PCR, and TCRdb holds only the in-frame ones, with some missing. The sample shows 20,000 or so clones, approximately 74% of them seen only once. The sample here was PBMCs, taken before ibrutinib treatment. This sequence joins TRBV6-1 and TRBJ2-3; 7 bases are shared with TRBD1. The sequence came from a human donor with chronic lymphocytic leukemia. CDR3 loop: CASTESGGDTQYF. The CDR3 DNA reads as TGTGCCAGCACCGAGTCAGGGGGAGATACGCAGTATTTT.